Given below is one T cell receptor (beta chain) in context. No antigen is known for it. Within one base of it there is no much larger clone, and no base qualities were kept. The time point label, as the study defines it: baseline before first vaccination. The treatment or condition tag for this specimen amounts to: meningococcal conjugate vaccine given as trial control. Vaccinee samples were obtained from the UK trials COV001 and COV002, which included a single-blind randomized controlled phase 2/3 trial of AZD1222 (ChAdOx1 nCoV-19) in healthy adults. For TCRbeta chain sequencing, PBMC samples from trial participants were taken at day 0 and at day 28 after the second dose. This entry is derived from a study of T cell responses to AZD1222 COVID-19 vaccine (dated by TCRdb to about 2021). Looking at the study overall: A total of about 230 trial participants underwent TCR sequencing, of whom 207 received two doses of AZD1222 and 26 received two doses of the MenACWY control vaccine. Trial participants were enrolled into age subgroups of 18-55, 56-69 and 70-plus years, which contained roughly 140, 27 and 60 TCR-sequenced participants, respectively. What the research found in general, with its limitations: CD4 TCRs associated with the vaccine covered the entire spike protein, and the dominant responses were in regions 160-218 and 743-854. Most participants were white British and females outnumbered males, and the authors suggested that clonal diversity may have been underestimated. Conclusions about previously exposed vaccinees are limited, since just a handful of AZD1222 recipients were seropositive for SARS-CoV-2 at baseline. Because no samples from the day 14 peak response were available, repertoires could be characterized only after the peak T cell response. A significant rise in spike-specific TCR breadth and depth was observed after two AZD1222 doses relative to day 0 and relative to MenACWY recipients. In the small 56-69-year group, the increase in depth fell short of significance, most likely because of low power. Reportedly, close to half of the unique spike-specific TCRs recognized epitopes lying outside the regions that are mutated in the B.1.351 and B.1.1.7 variants.

Reading from cysteine to phenylalanine, the CDR3 counts 15 amino acids. Of the read, only the CDR3 DNA is kept; its 45 bases are in frame from base 1. Sequences SGHVS (CDR1) and FQNEAQ (CDR2) are obtained from the germline V gene. Trimming at the junction amounts to 1 base on V and 10 bases on J, and the germline ends lie 14 bases apart. The CDR3 regions of human TCRbeta chains were analyzed by immunosequencing. The published analysis was carried out like this. Repertoire TCRs were matched against a reference library of SARS-CoV-2-specific TCRs generated with the MIRA antigen-specificity platform. Breadth was defined as the fraction of unique TCRs that were SARS-CoV-2-associated. Depth was defined as the fraction of total T cells that were SARS-CoV-2-associated. Using the MIRA data, each spike-specific TCR was assigned both to the spike region to which the TCR was reactive and to a CD4 or CD8 class. Log10-transformed breadth and depth values were compared by one-way ANOVA with Sidak's multiple comparisons tests. TCRdb holds this immuneACCESS table with in-frame rearrangements only. Some clones are missing; in checked studies, unresolved V genes explain under half, and the rest has no known cause. From that table come the V and J calls and clone size; the DNA was used to work out D and trimming. The sample table lists around 78,000 clones, over 75% of them with a count of one. The ten largest clones add up to 4% to 5.5% of the sample.

Rearrangement joined TRBV7-8 to TRBJ1-6; the D segment could be TRBD1, given 5 matching bases. The sequences come from peripheral blood, collected on day 0 of MenACWY control vaccination. This receptor was identified in an adult in good health. This receptor carries the CDR3 CASSLGGALGSPLHF. In nucleotides, the sequence is TGTGCCAGCAGCTTAGGTGGGGCCCTGGGGTCACCCCTCCACTTT.